This T cell receptor beta chain is drawn from a study of identical twins. TCRdb redid the calling of the 5' RACE reads with MiXCR, one entry per CDR3 protein. Of roughly 690,000 distinct CDR3 sequences listed, around 21% are singletons. These data also formed part of another study, on T cells expressing NK-cell markers.

The clonotype comes from a woman under 30 in good health. The sequenced sample was PBMCs.

CDR3 DNA sequence: TGTGCCAGCAGCTTTCTAGGACTAGCGGGGGAAGAGACCCAGTACTTC. Encoded protein: CASSFLGLAGEETQYF. The chain uses TRBV4-2 and TRBJ2-5; 13 bases are shared with TRBD2. The CDR3 is 16 amino acids. Germline CDR1 is LGHNA and CDR2 is YNFKEQ. The V gene end was trimmed by 5 bases and the J gene end by 3 bases; junction bases not matched to a gene: 6.